The next 27 T cell receptor beta chains were all read from a single sample in a study of cytomegalovirus exposure and HLA in healthy donors. Vbeta (60) and Jbeta (13) primers were used in the PCR. Profiling relied on immunoSEQ multiplex PCR, and the TCRdb table lists in-frame clones only, not all of them. The sample gives some 120,000 clones, 65% to 80% of which show up once; less than 3.5% is in the top ten. Sequencing was done on a sample of PBMCs. All receptors derive from a woman aged 40 to 50 in good health and CMV-seropositive.

A word on this clone: Relative to the germline gene, one junction end is altered; a read error may explain this. CDR3 nucleotides: TGTTCCAGCAGCCCAGGGACAGGAGACTATGGCTACACCTTC. Amino acids: CSSSPGTGDYGYTF. This chain uses TRBV7-9 with TRBJ1-2, with 8 bases fitting TRBD1. The germline V gene has CDR1 SEHNR and CDR2 FQNEAQ (reference sequence). CDR3 length equals 14 residues.

V is TRBV19 and J is TRBJ1-1; 8 positions agree with TRBD1. In germline, CDR1 is LNHDA, CDR2 SQIVND (reference sequence). The CDR3 spans 14 residues. With V trimmed by 5 bases and J by 4 bases, 6 bases remained unmatched. CDR3 in amino acids: CASSGQGVVTEAFF. CDR3 bases: TGTGCCAGTAGTGGACAGGGAGTTGTCACTGAAGCTTTCTTT.

This sequence joins TRBV28 and TRBJ1-5; no definite D call. CDR1 MDHEN and CDR2 SYDVKM come from the germline V gene. Trimming took off 4 bases at V and 0 bases at J, with 16 bases between the two ends. The CDR3 sequence is 17 residues long. In DNA form, the CDR3 reads TGTGCCAGCAGTTCTCGCCGGGGAGGCAATAGCAATCAGCCCCAGCATTTT. It codes for CASSSRRGGNSNQPQHF.

This clone was counted between two and nine times. This rearrangement joins TRBV12-5 to TRBJ1-5, with 7 bases aligning to TRBD1. Germline V CDR1 and CDR2: LGHNT, FRNRAP. V lost 0 bases to trimming and J lost 6 bases; unmatched junction nucleotides: 5. The CDR3 contains 15 residues. The CDR3 region is CASGLVLQGIQPQHF. CDR3 bases: TGTGCTAGTGGTTTGGTACTACAGGGGATTCAGCCCCAGCATTTT. Combining the CDR3 with reference TRBV12-5 and TRBJ1-5 gives the whole variable domain DARVTQTPRHKVTEMGQEVTMRCQPILGHNTVFWYRQTMMQGLELLAYFRNRAPLDDSGMPKDRFSAEMPDATLATLKIQPSEPRDSAVYFCASGLVLQGIQPQHFGDGTRLSIL.

DNA for the CDR3: TGTGCTAGTGTCCCACAGGGAGCCAGCAATCAGCCCCAGCATTTT. Encoded protein: CASVPQGASNQPQHF. The J gene is TRBJ1-5, the V gene TRBV12-5, with D possibly TRBD1 on 6 matching bases. CDR1 is LGHNT, CDR2 FRNRAP, per germline. The V and J ends lost 7 bases and 1 base respectively, with 14 bases between them. The CDR3 is 15 residues long.

This clone was observed a handful of times. J is TRBJ2-5 and V is TRBV4-3, with D possibly TRBD2 on 6 matching bases. The DNA end lines up better with TRBJ2-7; the J call may be wrong. Germline CDR1 reads LGHNA; CDR2 reads YSLEER. The CDR3 extends over 16 amino acids. This chain's CDR3 is CASSQEEGLSPYEQYF. The CDR3, as DNA: TGCGCCAGCAGCCAAGAGGAGGGCCTGAGCCCCTACGAGCAGTACTTC.

The rearrangement joins TRBV2 to TRBJ2-7; 10 bases map to TRBD1. Germline assignment: CDR1 SNHLY and CDR2 FYNNEI. The CDR3 length is 15 residues. V gave up 4 bases and J gave up 7 bases; unmatched junction bases: 10. The CDR3 DNA reads as TGTGCCAGCAGTGGTCGGACAGGGGGTTCGGGGGAGCAGTACTTC. Protein: CASSGRTGGSGEQYF. Variable domain in full (rest from reference TRBV2 and TRBJ2-7): EPEVTQTPSHQVTQMGQEVILRCVPISNHLYFYWYRQILGQKVEFLVSFYNNEISEKSEIFDDQFSVERPDGSNFTLKIRSTKLEDSAMYFCASSGRTGGSGEQYFGPGTRLTVT.

V and J are TRBV6-4 and TRBJ2-7, with 7 bases identical to TRBD1. Trimming took 5 bases from V and 2 from J; bases not matched to a gene: 6. The CDR3 runs 14 residues. Germline CDR1 is MRHNA and CDR2 is SNTAGT. CDR3 residues: CASSITGDPYEQYF. Here the CDR3 DNA reads TGTGCCAGCAGTATTACAGGGGATCCCTACGAGCAGTACTTC.

The V gene is TRBV18, the J gene TRBJ2-7, with TRBD1 identical over 7 bases. Germline V gene data show CDR1 as KGHSH and CDR2 as LQKENI. The CDR3 sequence is 13 residues long. The junction had 7 bases not matched to a gene; V was cut back by 5 bases and J by 6 bases. This chain's CDR3 is CASSIDRVIEQYF. The CDR3 DNA sequence: TGTGCCAGCTCAATAGACAGGGTAATCGAGCAGTACTTC.

This chain links TRBV28 with TRBJ2-7; possible D gene TRBD2, 6 bases. This CDR3 is 15 amino acids long. Germline V gene sequence: CDR1 MDHEN, CDR2 SYDVKM. V was cut by 2 bases and J by 7 bases, with 18 bases left in between. The CDR3 sequence: CASSLIQGGYFEQYF. CDR3 nucleotide sequence: TGTGCCAGCAGTTTAATTCAGGGAGGATATTTTGAGCAGTACTTC.

This chain joins TRBV19 and TRBJ1-1; 8 nucleotides align to TRBD1. This CDR3 comprises 14 residues. CDR1 and CDR2 from the germline V gene are LNHDA and SQIVND (reference sequence). V lost 4 bases to trimming and J lost 6 bases; unmatched junction nucleotides: 7. This chain's CDR3 is CASSTGQGLPEAFF. The CDR3, as DNA: TGTGCCAGTAGTACCGGACAGGGTCTCCCTGAAGCTTTCTTT.

The chain has TRBV7-9 and TRBJ1-2, with a weak D call TRBD1 (5 bases). The germline V gene has CDR1 SEHNR and CDR2 FQNEAQ (reference sequence). The CDR3 has 16 residues. Between the trimmed V and J ends, which lost 4 bases and 0 bases, there was a span of 15 bases. CDR3 region: CASSWALGGANYGYTF. CDR3 nucleotide sequence: TGTGCCAGCAGCTGGGCGTTGGGGGGAGCTAACTATGGCTACACCTTC.

This chain joins TRBV19 and TRBJ2-2; the D gene is possibly TRBD1 (5 bases). Trimming stripped 8 bases from V and 1 base from J, with 11 bases between. Germline CDR1 and CDR2: LNHDA and SQIVND (reference sequence). This CDR3 contains 14 residues. The CDR3 reads CASGSTVNTGELFF. For the CDR3, the DNA is TGTGCCAGTGGTTCGACAGTGAACACCGGGGAGCTGTTTTTT. Combining the CDR3 with reference TRBV19 and TRBJ2-2 gives the whole variable domain DGGITQSPKYLFRKEGQNVTLSCEQNLNHDAMYWYRQDPGQGLRLIYYSQIVNDFQKGDIAEGYSVSREKKESFPLTVTSAQKNPTAFYLCASGSTVNTGELFFGEGSRLTVL.

The chain is built from TRBV5-4 and TRBJ1-4, with TRBD1 identical over 10 bases. CDR3 length: 15 residues. Germline V gene sequence: CDR1 SGHNT, CDR2 YYREEE (reference sequence). Germline trimming cut 0 bases from V and 7 bases from J; bases unmatched to any gene: 3. The CDR3 reads CASSLGQGAREKLFF. In DNA form, the CDR3 reads TGTGCCAGCAGCTTGGGACAGGGGGCCCGTGAAAAACTGTTTTTT.

The count of this clone is one. The chain employs TRBV25-1 and TRBJ1-2; perhaps TRBD1 as D (6 bases). V was cut by 4 bases and J by 0 bases, with 15 bases left in between. The germline V gene has CDR1 MGHDK and CDR2 SYGVNS. This CDR3 comprises 16 residues. Here the CDR3 DNA reads TGTGCCAGCAGTGGGGGGCCTAGAAGTTCTAACTATGGCTACACCTTC. The encoded protein is CASSGGPRSSNYGYTF.

The chain's CDR3 is CASSPGQGLWTEAFF. In nucleotides, the CDR3 is TGTGCCAGCTCACCGGGACAGGGACTTTGGACTGAAGCTTTCTTT. The chain joins TRBV18 to TRBJ1-1; 9 bases align to TRBD1. The CDR3 runs to 15 residues. With 3 bases clipped from V and 5 bases from J, the junction kept 7 bases outside the gene matches. Germline values: CDR1 KGHSH, CDR2 LQKENI.

The CDR3, as DNA: TGTGCCAGTAGTTGGACAACTTCCTACAATGAGCAGTTCTTC. Encoded protein: CASSWTTSYNEQFF. The chain couples TRBV19 to TRBJ2-1; a weak D match, TRBD1 (5 bases). The CDR3 totals 14 residues. The germline V gene encodes CDR1 LNHDA and CDR2 SQIVND (reference sequence). The germline V and J ends were trimmed by 5 bases and 1 base, with 9 bases remaining between them.

This clone was seen more than once but under ten times. V gene TRBV19 combines with J gene TRBJ2-3, with TRBD1 matching 7 bases. V dropped 5 bases and J dropped 2; count of bases not matched to a gene: 7. This CDR3 is built from 15 residues. Germline CDR1 reads LNHDA; CDR2 reads SQIVND (reference sequence). CDR3 protein: CASSWDRKNTDTQYF. In DNA form, the CDR3 reads TGTGCCAGTAGTTGGGACAGAAAAAACACAGATACGCAGTATTTT.

The chain recombines TRBV6-5 with TRBJ2-5; 12 nucleotides agree with TRBD2. This CDR3 has 15 amino acids. Looked up from germline, CDR1 is MNHEY and CDR2 is SVGAGI. Trimming cost V 6 bases and J 4 bases; bases outside gene matches: 6. In DNA, the CDR3 is TGTGCCAGCAGAAACCTAGCGGGAGGGCCAGAGACCCAGTACTTC. Protein sequence: CASRNLAGGPETQYF.

The chain links TRBV9 to TRBJ1-6, with D possibly matching TRBD1 (6 bases). Trimming stripped 2 bases from V and 7 bases from J, with 10 bases between. Germline V gives CDR1 SGDLS, CDR2 YYNGEE. The CDR3 length is 14 residues. The CDR3: CASSVRTANSPLHF. The CDR3, as DNA: TGTGCCAGCAGCGTTCGGACAGCCAATTCACCCCTCCACTTT.

The chain recombines TRBV5-8 with TRBJ1-5; D ambiguous. Germline CDR1 is SGHTS and CDR2 is YDEGEE. Trimming pared 5 bases from V and 0 bases from J, leaving 9 bases between. This CDR3 is 14 amino acids long. DNA of the CDR3: TGTGCCAGCAGACACGGGGATAGCAATCAGCCCCAGCATTTT. Its translation is CASRHGDSNQPQHF. The variable domain in full, completed from reference TRBV5-8 and TRBJ1-5, reads EAGVTQSPTHLIKTRGQQATLRCSPISGHTSVYWYQQALGLGLQFLLWYDEGEERNRGNFPPRFSGRQFPNYSSELNVNALELEDSALYLCASRHGDSNQPQHFGDGTRLSIL.

V usage is TRBV28 and J usage is TRBJ1-1, with 7 bases matching TRBD1. J lost 1 base, V lost 6 bases, and 5 bases had no gene match. The CDR3 totals 14 residues. Germline V gene sequence: CDR1 MDHEN, CDR2 SYDVKM. For the CDR3, the DNA is TGTGCCAGCAGCCCAGACAGGGCGAACACTGAAGCTTTCTTT. It yields the protein CASSPDRANTEAFF.

The CDR3 DNA reads as TGTGCCAGCTCTCCCCAGCCTCGGGACAGGGATTCACCCCTCCACTTT. It encodes CASSPQPRDRDSPLHF. V gene TRBV18 combines with J gene TRBJ1-6, with TRBD1 identical over 9 bases. CDR1 and CDR2 (germline): KGHSH, LQKENI. V shed 6 bases, J shed 8 bases, and the junction held 11 bases outside the gene matches. The CDR3 is 16 amino acids. The entire variable domain, with the rest obtained from reference TRBV18 and TRBJ1-6, is as follows: NAGVMQNPRHLVRRRGQEARLRCSPMKGHSHVYWYRQLPEEGLKFMVYLQKENIIDESGMPKERFSAEFPKEGPSILRIQQVVRGDSAAYFCASSPQPRDRDSPLHFGNGTRLTVT.

V and J are TRBV27 and TRBJ2-3; 10 nucleotides line up with TRBD2. V dropped 1 base and J dropped 3; count of bases not matched to a gene: 7. CDR1 is MNHEY and CDR2 is SMNVEV in the germline V gene (reference sequence). CDR3 length: 17 residues. The CDR3 spells CASSLLGSGGPTDTQYF. The CDR3 DNA follows: TGTGCCAGCAGTTTATTGGGTAGCGGGGGGCCGACAGATACGCAGTATTTT.

In its sample, this clone was seen a few times. Other DNA variants within this sample encode the same CDR3. V gene TRBV5-6 combines with J gene TRBJ1-1; no definite D call. Between the trimmed V and J ends, which lost 0 bases and 1 base, there was a span of 4 bases. Germline V gene lookup returns CDR1 SGHDT and CDR2 YYEEEE. CDR3 size: 13 residues. CDR3 in amino acids: CASSLGRNTEAFF. The CDR3 DNA reads as TGTGCCAGCAGCTTGGGGAGGAACACTGAAGCTTTCTTT.

The chain joins TRBV6-5 to TRBJ2-7; 7 nucleotides match TRBD1. Germline V lookup: CDR1 MNHEY, CDR2 SVGAGI. The CDR3 totals 15 residues. With 0 bases clipped from V and 5 bases from J, the junction kept 7 bases outside the gene matches. This chain's CDR3 is CASSYSKTGINEQYF. CDR3 bases: TGTGCCAGCAGTTACTCGAAGACAGGGATCAACGAGCAGTACTTC.

CDR3 protein: CASSNEGGEKLFF. CDR3 in DNA: TGTGCCAGTAGTAACGAGGGTGGGGAAAAACTGTTTTTT. The V gene is TRBV19, the J gene TRBJ1-4; D is uncertain. The CDR3 spans 13 residues. Germline V gene data show CDR1 as LNHDA and CDR2 as SQIVND (reference sequence). The V gene lost 4 bases and the J gene lost 8 bases, with 11 bases spanning the gap.